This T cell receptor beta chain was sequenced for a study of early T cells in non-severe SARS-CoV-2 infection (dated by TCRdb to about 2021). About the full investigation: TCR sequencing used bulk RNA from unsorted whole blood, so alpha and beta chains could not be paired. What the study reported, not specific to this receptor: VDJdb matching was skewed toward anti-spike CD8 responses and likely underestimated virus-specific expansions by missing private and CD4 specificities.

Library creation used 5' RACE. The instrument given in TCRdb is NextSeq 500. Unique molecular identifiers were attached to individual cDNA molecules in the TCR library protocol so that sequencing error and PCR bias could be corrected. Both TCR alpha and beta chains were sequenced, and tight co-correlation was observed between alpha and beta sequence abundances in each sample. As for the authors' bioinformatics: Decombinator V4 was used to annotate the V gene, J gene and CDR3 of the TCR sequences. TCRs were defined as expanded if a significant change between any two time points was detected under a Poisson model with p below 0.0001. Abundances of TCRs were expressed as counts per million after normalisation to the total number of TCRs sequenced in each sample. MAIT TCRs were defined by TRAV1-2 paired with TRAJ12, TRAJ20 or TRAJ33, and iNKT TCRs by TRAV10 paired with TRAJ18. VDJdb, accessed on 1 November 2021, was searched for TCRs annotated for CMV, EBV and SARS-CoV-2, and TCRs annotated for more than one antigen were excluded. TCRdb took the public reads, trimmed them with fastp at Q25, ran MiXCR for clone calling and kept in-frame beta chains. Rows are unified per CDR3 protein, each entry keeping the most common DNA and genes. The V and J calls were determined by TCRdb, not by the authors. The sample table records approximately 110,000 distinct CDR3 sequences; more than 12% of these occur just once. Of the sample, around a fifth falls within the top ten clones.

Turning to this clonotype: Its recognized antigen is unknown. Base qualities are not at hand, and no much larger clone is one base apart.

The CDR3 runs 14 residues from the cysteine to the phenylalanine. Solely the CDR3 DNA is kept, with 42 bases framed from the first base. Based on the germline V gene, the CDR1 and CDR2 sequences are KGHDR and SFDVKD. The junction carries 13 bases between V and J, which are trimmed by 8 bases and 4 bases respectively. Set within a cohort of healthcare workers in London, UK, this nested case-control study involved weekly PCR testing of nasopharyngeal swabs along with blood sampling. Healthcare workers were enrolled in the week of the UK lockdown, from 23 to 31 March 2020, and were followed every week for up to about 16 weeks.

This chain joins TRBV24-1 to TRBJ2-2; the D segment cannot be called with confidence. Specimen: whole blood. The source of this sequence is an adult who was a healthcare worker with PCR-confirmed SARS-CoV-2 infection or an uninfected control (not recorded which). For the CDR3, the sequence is CATMGEPGTGELFF. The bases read TGTGCCACCATGGGCGAGCCGGGCACCGGGGAGCTGTTTTTT.